The 6 T cell receptor beta chains below were found in one sample sequenced in a study of Graves' ophthalmopathy and Graves' hyperthyroidism. The authors amplified TCR beta CDR3 regions from RNA transcripts. An opening RT-PCR round employed HTBI primers and preceded a second-round multiplex PCR. TCRdb called the multiplex PCR reads again in MiXCR, with one record for every CDR3 protein. The repertoire holds 300,000 to 500,000 distinct CDR3 sequences, with roughly 15% as singletons. The specimen sequenced was peripheral blood. These receptors originate from a young woman with stable Graves' hyperthyroidism.

At least ten counts were recorded for this clonotype. This chain uses TRBV6-1 with TRBJ1-2; TRBD1 might be the D (5 bases). There are 13 residues in the CDR3. The ends were cut back, 6 bases at V and 8 bases at J, with 16 bases in the middle. Germline lookup yields CDR1 MNHNS and CDR2 SASEGT. The DNA of the CDR3 is TGTGCCAGCAGCCCCCGGGCAGGGCTGGGCTACACCTTC. It specifies CASSPRAGLGYTF.

In its sample, this clonotype was seen many times. V usage is TRBV12-3 or TRBV12-4 and J usage is TRBJ2-4; 7 bases align to TRBD2. The CDR3 spans 14 residues. V gave up 6 bases and J gave up 4 bases; unmatched junction bases: 6. The CDR3, as DNA: TGTGCCAGCAGATCAGGGAGGGAGAAAAACATTCAGTACTTC. As protein: CASRSGREKNIQYF.

The table lists this clonotype with many counts. This chain joins TRBV6-1 and TRBJ1-6; TRBD1 is a possible D gene (6 bases). Germline CDR1 is MNHNS and CDR2 is SASEGT. Trimming cost V 2 bases and J 7 bases, with 18 bases left between them. This CDR3 has 17 residues. DNA of the CDR3: TGTGCCAGCAGTGAATTAGGGGACACAACAGGGAATTCACCCCTCCACTTT. Translation: CASSELGDTTGNSPLHF.

This clonotype was seen many times. The rearrangement joins TRBV20-1 to TRBJ2-7; the D call may be TRBD1 or TRBD2 (6 bases each). Germline CDR1 and CDR2: DFQATT and SNEGSKA (reference sequence). The CDR3 totals 14 residues. The V and J ends lost 6 bases and 3 bases respectively, with 18 bases between them. CDR3 nucleotide sequence: TGCAGTGCGCCGGGAAGAGGGGGGTACTACGAGCAGTACTTC. This gives the protein CSAPGRGGYYEQYF.

The chain has TRBV27 and TRBJ1-5, with 7 bases identical to TRBD1. CDR1 and CDR2 from the germline V gene are MNHEY and SMNVEV (reference sequence). J was trimmed by 4 bases and V by 4 bases; bases with no gene match: 4. This CDR3 has 14 residues. The CDR3 sequence: CASSWDSTNQPQHF. CDR3 nucleotides: TGTGCCAGCAGTTGGGACAGCACAAATCAGCCCCAGCATTTT.

This clonotype was counted at least ten times. The chain joins TRBV19 to TRBJ1-2; D remains unclear. Germline lookup yields CDR1 LNHDA and CDR2 SQIVND (reference sequence). The germline V and J ends were trimmed by 7 bases and 1 base, with 7 bases remaining between them. The CDR3 length is 12 residues. Here the CDR3 DNA reads TGTGCCAGTAACGAATATAACTATGGCTACACCTTC. Its translation: CASNEYNYGYTF.